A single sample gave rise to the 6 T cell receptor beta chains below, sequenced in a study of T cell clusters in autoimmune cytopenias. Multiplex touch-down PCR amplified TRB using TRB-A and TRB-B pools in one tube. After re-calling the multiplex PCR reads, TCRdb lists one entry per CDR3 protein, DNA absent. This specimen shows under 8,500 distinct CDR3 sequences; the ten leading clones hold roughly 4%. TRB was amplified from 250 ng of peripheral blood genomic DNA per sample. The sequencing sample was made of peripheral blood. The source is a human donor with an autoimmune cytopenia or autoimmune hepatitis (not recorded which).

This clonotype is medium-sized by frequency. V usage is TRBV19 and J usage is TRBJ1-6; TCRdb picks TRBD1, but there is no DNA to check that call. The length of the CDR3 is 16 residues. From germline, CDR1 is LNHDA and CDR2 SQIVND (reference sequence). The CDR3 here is CASSIESGQGNSPLHF.

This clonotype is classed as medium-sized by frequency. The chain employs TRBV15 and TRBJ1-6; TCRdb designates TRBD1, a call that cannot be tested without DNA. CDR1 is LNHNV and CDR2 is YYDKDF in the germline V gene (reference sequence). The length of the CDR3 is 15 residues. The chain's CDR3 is CATSSQGQKNSPLHF.

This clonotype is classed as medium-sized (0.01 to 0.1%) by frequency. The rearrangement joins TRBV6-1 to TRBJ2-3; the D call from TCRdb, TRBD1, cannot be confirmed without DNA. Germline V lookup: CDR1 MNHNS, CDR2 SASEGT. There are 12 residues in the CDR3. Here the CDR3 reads CASSEQGDTQYF.

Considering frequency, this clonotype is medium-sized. The CDR3 here is CASSDLQVSVRETQYF. The chain joins TRBV6-5 to TRBJ2-5; the D call of TRBD1 rests on TCRdb alone, since no DNA is present to check it. CDR3 length: 16 residues. Looked up from germline, CDR1 is MNHEY and CDR2 is SVGAGI.

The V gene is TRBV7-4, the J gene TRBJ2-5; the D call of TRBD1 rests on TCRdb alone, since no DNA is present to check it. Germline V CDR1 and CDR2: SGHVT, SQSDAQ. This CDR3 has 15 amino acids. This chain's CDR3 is CASSLMTGLSMTQYF.

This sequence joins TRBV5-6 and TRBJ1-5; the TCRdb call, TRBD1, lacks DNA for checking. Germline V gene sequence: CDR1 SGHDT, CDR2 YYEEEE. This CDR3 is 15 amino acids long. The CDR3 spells CASSARDIGEQPQHF. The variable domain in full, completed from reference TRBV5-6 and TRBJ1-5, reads DAGVTQSPTHLIKTRGQQVTLRCSPKSGHDTVSWYQQALGQGPQFIFQYYEEEERQRGNFPDRFSGHQFPNYSSELNVNALLLGDSALYLCASSARDIGEQPQHFGDGTRLSIL.